These 23 T cell receptor beta chains originate from one sample sequenced in a study of Graves' ophthalmopathy and Graves' hyperthyroidism. TCR beta CDR3 regions were amplified from RNA transcripts. A first-round RT-PCR used HTBI primers, followed by a second-round multiplex PCR. MiXCR, run by TCRdb on the multiplex PCR reads, gives a single entry per CDR3 protein. The sample contains some 750,000 distinct CDR3 sequences, 35% to 50% of which appear only once. The specimen sequenced was peripheral blood. The origin of the receptors is an adult man with Graves' ophthalmopathy.

This chain connects TRBV7-2 to TRBJ1-4, with a tentative D call TRBD1 (5 bases). CDR1 and CDR2 (germline): SGHTA, FQGNSA. The CDR3 consists of 14 residues. Trimming pared 1 base from V and 4 bases from J, leaving 7 bases between. CDR3 sequence (DNA): TGTGCCAGCAGCTTAGTGCAGGGTAATGAAAAACTGTTTTTT. Its protein product is CASSLVQGNEKLFF. Together with reference TRBV7-2 and TRBJ1-4, the CDR3 gives the full variable domain: GAGVSQSPSNKVTEKGKDVELRCDPISGHTALYWYRQSLGQGLEFLIYFQGNSAPDKSGLPSDRFSAERTGGSVSTLTIQRTQQEDSAVYLCASSLVQGNEKLFFGSGTQLSVL.

The V and J genes are TRBV10-3 and TRBJ2-7; 11 bases align to TRBD1. Germline loops: CDR1 ENHRY, CDR2 SYGVKD. After removal of 7 bases from V and 5 bases from J, the junction contained 7 bases not matched to a gene. The length of the CDR3 is 14 residues. The DNA of the CDR3 is TGTGCCATCAAAGGGGACAGGGGGAAGAACGAGCAGTACTTC. Its protein product is CAIKGDRGKNEQYF.

The chain carries TRBV19 and TRBJ2-2, with 9 bases lining up with TRBD1. J was trimmed by 6 bases and V by 7 bases; bases with no gene match: 12. The CDR3 has 16 amino acids. From germline, CDR1 is LNHDA and CDR2 SQIVND (reference sequence). CDR3 sequence (DNA): TGTGCCAGTAACACAGGGGGCGCAGAGTCAGCCGGGGAGCTGTTTTTT. This translates into CASNTGGAESAGELFF.

DNA for the CDR3: TGTGCCAGCAGCTTAATAGCCGGGGGCGAATTCGGTGAAGCTTTCTTT. It specifies CASSLIAGGEFGEAFF. This chain links TRBV7-9 with TRBJ1-1; a weak D match, TRBD1 (6 bases). This CDR3 has 16 residues. Germline loops: CDR1 SEHNR, CDR2 FQNEAQ (reference sequence). Trimming removed 2 bases at V and 7 bases at J, with 20 bases between.

This clonotype was seen only a few times. V is TRBV20-1 and J is TRBJ1-1; no clear D gene. CDR3 length: 14 amino acids. Trimming stripped 0 bases from V and 3 bases from J, with 11 bases between. The germline V gene has CDR1 DFQATT and CDR2 SNEGSKA (reference sequence). The CDR3 spells CSARDPGKDTEAFF. CDR3 coding DNA: TGCAGTGCTAGAGATCCGGGAAAGGACACTGAAGCTTTCTTT.

This clonotype has a count of ten or more. The gene calls are TRBV25-1 and TRBJ2-6; the D is unclear. The CDR3 is 12 amino acids. V was clipped by 11 bases and J by 4 bases, with 9 bases between them. Germline V gene data show CDR1 as MGHDK and CDR2 as SYGVNS. The CDR3 DNA is TGTGCCGTTCGCCTCGGGGCCAACGTCCTGACTTTC. It translates to CAVRLGANVLTF.

This sequence joins TRBV20-1 and TRBJ2-7; D is perhaps TRBD1 or TRBD2 (5 bases each). V was pared by 6 bases and J by 1 base, with 19 bases between. Germline V gene lookup returns CDR1 DFQATT and CDR2 SNEGSKA (reference sequence). This CDR3 has 15 amino acids. The CDR3 reads CSADTGDLSSYEQYF. The DNA for the CDR3 is TGCAGTGCCGACACTGGGGACCTTTCTTCCTACGAGCAGTACTTC.

This clonotype was counted at least ten times. The gene calls are TRBV29-1 and TRBJ2-3; D gene ambiguous. The length of the CDR3 is 11 residues. The V gene's germline CDR1 is SQVTM and CDR2 ANQGSEA. V lost 8 bases to trimming and J lost 7 bases, with 13 bases between them. CDR3 DNA sequence: TGCAGCCCGTCGGTGGGAAATACGCAGTATTTT. Its translation: CSPSVGNTQYF.

This clonotype was counted at least ten times. The chain links TRBV7-9 to TRBJ2-2; tentative D call: TRBD1 (6 bases). The CDR3 length is 15 residues. Trimming took 5 bases from V and 5 from J, leaving 15 bases between them. The germline V gene encodes CDR1 SEHNR and CDR2 FQNEAQ (reference sequence). CDR3 DNA: TGTGCCAGCAGCATTACAGGGTCGCGGACCGGGGAGCTGTTTTTT. Protein: CASSITGSRTGELFF.

As regards this clonotype: Its ends do not fully match the called genes, so a read error is possible. This chain links TRBV10-3 with TRBJ1-2; D remains unclear. CDR3 length: 13 residues. Germline V gene sequence: CDR1 ENHRY, CDR2 SYGVKD. DNA of the CDR3: TGTGCCAGCAGTCGACTATTGAACTATGGCTACACCTTC. Translating it yields CASSRLLNYGYTF.

This clonotype was seen at least ten times. V and J are TRBV2 and TRBJ1-2, with unresolved D. Per germline, CDR1 SNHLY and CDR2 FYNNEI. This CDR3 is 14 amino acids long. The V end lost 9 bases, the J end lost 8 bases, and 22 bases lay between the germline ends. Here the CDR3 reads CARTSPKPPFGYTF. Here the CDR3 DNA reads TGTGCCAGGACTTCGCCGAAACCACCGTTCGGCTACACCTTC.

This clonotype was observed at least ten times. V is TRBV15 and J is TRBJ2-5; D remains unclear. This CDR3 spans 14 amino acids. Per germline, CDR1 LNHNV and CDR2 YYDKDF (reference sequence). Trimming took 4 bases from V and 4 from J, leaving 13 bases between them. In DNA, the CDR3 is TGTGCCACCAGCACGACGGCAGATCGAGAGACCCAGTACTTC. The encoded protein is CATSTTADRETQYF.

The rearrangement joins TRBV20-1 to TRBJ2-7; D ambiguous. Per the germline V gene, CDR1 is DFQATT and CDR2 is SNEGSKA (reference sequence). This CDR3 is 13 amino acids long. V dropped 1 base and J dropped 2 bases, with 9 bases sitting between them. CDR3 sequence: CSARVGRTYEQYF. The DNA for the CDR3 is TGCAGTGCTAGAGTGGGCAGGACCTACGAGCAGTACTTC.

There are a few counts of this clonotype. The chain links TRBV7-9 to TRBJ2-3; 7 bases are a match to TRBD1. V dropped 10 bases and J dropped 2; count of bases not matched to a gene: 9. The germline gives CDR1 SEHNR, CDR2 FQNEAQ (reference sequence). The CDR3 totals 14 residues. CDR3 sequence reads: CATRDRHYTDTQYF. DNA for the CDR3: TGTGCCACCCGGGACAGACATTACACAGATACGCAGTATTTT. Combining the CDR3 with reference TRBV7-9 and TRBJ2-3 gives the whole variable domain DTGVSQNPRHKITKRGQNVTFRCDPISEHNRLYWYRQTLGQGPEFLTYFQNEAQLEKSRLLSDRFSAERPKGSFSTLEIQRTEQGDSAMYLCATRDRHYTDTQYFGPGTRLTVL.

The table lists this clonotype with a few counts. The rearrangement joins TRBV7-8 to TRBJ2-7; D perhaps matches TRBD1 (5 bases). The CDR3 length is 16 residues. Per germline, CDR1 SGHVS and CDR2 FQNEAQ. V dropped 2 bases and J dropped 3 bases, with 17 bases sitting between them. The CDR3 bases are TGTGCCAGCAGCTTACAAGGACCCCATAGGGGCTACGAGCAGTACTTC. It translates to CASSLQGPHRGYEQYF.

V and J are TRBV7-3 and TRBJ2-5, with D possibly TRBD2 on 5 matching bases. The CDR3 is 13 amino acids. The germline V and J ends were trimmed by 11 bases and 5 bases, with 18 bases remaining between them. CDR1 is SGHTA and CDR2 is FQGTGA in the germline V gene. The CDR3 region is CAWSAARVETQYF. The CDR3 DNA is TGTGCCTGGAGTGCGGCGAGGGTGGAGACCCAGTACTTC.

This clonotype was detected a few times. A junction boundary mismatches the germline segment, possibly from a read error. This rearrangement joins TRBV7-9 to TRBJ1-1, with 9 positions matching TRBD1. The CDR3 totals 15 residues. Germline V CDR1 and CDR2: SEHNR, FQNEAQ (reference sequence). The CDR3 nucleotides are TGCGCCAGCAGCCAAGTCGACAGGGGGTACACTGAAGCTTTCTTT. As protein: CASSQVDRGYTEAFF.

The chain recombines TRBV20-1 with TRBJ2-7, with D perhaps TRBD1 or TRBD2 (5 bases each). CDR3 length equals 13 residues. Germline V gene lookup returns CDR1 DFQATT and CDR2 SNEGSKA (reference sequence). Trimming pared 3 bases from V and 6 bases from J, leaving 15 bases between. The CDR3 region is CSASQGARGEQYF. The CDR3 bases are TGCAGTGCTAGCCAAGGGGCGAGGGGCGAGCAGTACTTC.

This clonotype came up a few times. V gene TRBV24-1 combines with J gene TRBJ2-2; weak D call: TRBD2 (8 bases). The CDR3 length is 21 residues. Germline-derived CDR1 and CDR2 are KGHDR and SFDVKD. V was shortened by 10 bases and J by 6 bases, with 38 bases between the two germline ends. The CDR3 sequence: CATRLQWREASFQGVAGELFF. The CDR3 DNA is TGTGCCACGAGACTTCAGTGGCGGGAGGCCTCTTTCCAGGGGGTCGCCGGGGAGCTGTTTTTT.

The chain links TRBV9 to TRBJ1-1, with 10 bases aligning to TRBD1. The germline gives CDR1 SGDLS, CDR2 YYNGEE. V gave up 5 bases and J gave up 4 bases; unmatched junction bases: 14. The CDR3 covers 17 residues. Written as DNA, the CDR3 is TGTGCCAGCAGTTATTCCTCCCGACAGGGGGCAATCACTGAAGCTTTCTTT. Its protein product is CASSYSSRQGAITEAFF.

The V and J genes are TRBV7-8 and TRBJ2-7; either TRBD1 or TRBD2 may supply D (5 bases each). The CDR3 is 14 residues long. Germline CDR1 and CDR2: SGHVS and FQNEAQ. The V and J ends lost 1 base and 6 bases respectively, with 13 bases between them. CDR3 in DNA: TGTGCCAGCAGCTTAGTGGGGGATCGGTTCGAGCAGTACTTC. It yields the protein CASSLVGDRFEQYF.

There are a few counts of this clonotype. The chain is built from TRBV11-2 and TRBJ1-1, with D perhaps TRBD1 (6 bases). Trimming took 4 bases from V and 4 from J, leaving 13 bases between them. CDR1 is SGHAT, CDR2 FQNNGV, per germline. CDR3 size: 14 residues. CDR3 sequence: CASSSRGGITEAFF. CDR3 bases: TGTGCCAGCAGCTCTAGGGGGGGAATCACTGAAGCTTTCTTT.

This clonotype was detected a few times. The chain couples TRBV10-3 to TRBJ2-2; 11 bases line up with TRBD1. CDR3 size: 15 residues. V lost 4 bases and J lost 5; bases outside the gene matches: 3. Germline CDR1 reads ENHRY; CDR2 reads SYGVKD. The CDR3 region has the DNA TGTGCCATCAGTGGCGGACAGGGGGCTACCGGGGAGCTGTTTTTT. Protein sequence: CAISGGQGATGELFF.